This passage covers 21 T cell receptor beta chains from one sample sequenced in a study of blood T cell repertoires in COVID-19. TCRdb keeps only in-frame clones here, not all; method: immunoSEQ multiplex PCR. The sample has roughly 200,000 clones, around 81% seen once; the top ten hold approximately 4.4%. Sequencing input: peripheral blood. These receptors originate from a man aged 45 to 65 with active or convalescent COVID-19.

The chain combines TRBV7-6 with TRBJ2-2; 9 nucleotides match TRBD2. The CDR3 has 15 residues. Germline V gives CDR1 SGHVS, CDR2 FNYEAQ. The V segment lost 1 base and the J segment 5 bases; nucleotides outside the gene matches: 2. The CDR3 loop reads CASSLVSGGTGELFF. The CDR3 DNA sequence: TGTGCCAGCAGCTTAGTCAGCGGGGGGACCGGGGAGCTGTTTTTT.

This chain joins TRBV19 and TRBJ2-5, with 10 positions matching TRBD1. In germline, CDR1 is LNHDA, CDR2 SQIVND (reference sequence). The CDR3 is made up of 15 amino acids. With 4 bases clipped from V and 1 base from J, the junction kept 3 bases outside the gene matches. This chain's CDR3 is CASSRDRGLQETQYF. CDR3 bases: TGTGCCAGTAGTAGGGACAGGGGCCTCCAAGAGACCCAGTACTTC. The whole variable domain, remainder taken from reference TRBV19 and TRBJ2-5, is DGGITQSPKYLFRKEGQNVTLSCEQNLNHDAMYWYRQDPGQGLRLIYYSQIVNDFQKGDIAEGYSVSREKKESFPLTVTSAQKNPTAFYLCASSRDRGLQETQYFGPGTRLLVL.

The chain joins TRBV27 to TRBJ2-2; D is unresolved. Trimming took off 7 bases at V and 5 bases at J, with 8 bases between the two ends. The CDR3 has 12 residues. Looked up from germline, CDR1 is MNHEY and CDR2 is SMNVEV (reference sequence). Here the CDR3 DNA reads TGTGCCAGCATGGAGTTTACCGGGGAGCTGTTTTTT. It encodes CASMEFTGELFF.

The V gene is TRBV6-1, the J gene TRBJ1-2, with D maybe TRBD1 (5 bases). There are 16 residues in the CDR3. The V and J ends lost 1 base and 0 bases respectively, with 12 bases between them. CDR1 MNHNS and CDR2 SASEGT come from the germline V gene. In nucleotides, the CDR3 is TGTGCCAGCAGTGAAGGAGTGACAGTAGCTAACTATGGCTACACCTTC. It yields the protein CASSEGVTVANYGYTF.

The chain recombines TRBV7-8 with TRBJ1-1, with a possible D match to TRBD1 (6 bases). Germline loops: CDR1 SGHVS, CDR2 FQNEAQ. V lost 4 bases to trimming and J lost 0 bases, with 18 bases between them. There are 17 residues in the CDR3. DNA for the CDR3: TGTGCCAGCAGCTCCCGGATGGGGGGGCGCCTGAACACTGAAGCTTTCTTT. Its protein product is CASSSRMGGRLNTEAFF.

This sequence joins TRBV11-3 and TRBJ2-7; 7 bases align to TRBD1. The CDR3 runs to 15 residues. The germline gives CDR1 SGHNT, CDR2 YENEEA. V lost 5 bases and J lost 4; bases outside the gene matches: 11. The CDR3 is CASSHFKGQNYEQYF. CDR3 nucleotides: TGTGCCAGCAGCCATTTTAAGGGACAGAATTACGAGCAGTACTTC.

This clone was picked up one time. For the CDR3, the DNA is TGTGCCAGCTCTCTCGTCTCGGGATTCTACTTCGGGCAGCCCCAGCATTTT. Protein product: CASSLVSGFYFGQPQHF. This sequence joins TRBV27 and TRBJ1-5; D gene unclear. This CDR3 region has 17 residues. Germline V CDR1 and CDR2: MNHEY, SMNVEV (reference sequence). Trimming removed 8 bases from V and 7 bases from J, with 27 bases in between.

J is TRBJ2-1 and V is TRBV3-1 (or the pseudogene TRBV3-2); 10 bases are a match to TRBD2. From germline, CDR1 is LGHDT and CDR2 YNNKEL (reference sequence). With 0 bases clipped from V and 7 bases from J, the junction kept 6 bases outside the gene matches. CDR3 length equals 16 residues. The CDR3 region is CASSQDLAGGFNEQFF. The CDR3 nucleotides are TGTGCCAGCAGCCAAGATTTAGCGGGGGGTTTTAATGAGCAGTTCTTC.

The V and J genes are TRBV5-4 and TRBJ1-5, with 10 bases identical to TRBD1. The CDR3 has 16 residues. Germline values: CDR1 SGHNT, CDR2 YYREEE (reference sequence). V gave up 4 bases and J gave up 3 bases; unmatched junction bases: 7. The CDR3 is CASSNTGQGYNQPQHF. In DNA form, the CDR3 reads TGTGCCAGCAGCAATACGGGACAGGGGTACAATCAGCCCCAGCATTTT.

This clone was seen once. The rearrangement uses TRBV12-3 or TRBV12-4 and TRBJ2-1; D unclear. The CDR3 is 13 residues long. Trimming took 1 base from V and 9 from J, leaving 10 bases between them. CDR3 coding DNA: TGTGCCAGCAGTTTAGGGAGTCTCGGTGAGCAGTTCTTC. This codes for CASSLGSLGEQFF.

The chain recombines TRBV6-1 with TRBJ1-1, with 7 bases lining up with TRBD1. Germline assignment: CDR1 MNHNS and CDR2 SASEGT. Trimming took 6 bases from V and 1 from J; bases not matched to a gene: 2. CDR3 length equals 13 residues. CDR3 coding DNA: TGTGCCAGCAGCTGGACAGGGAACACTGAAGCTTTCTTT. Translating gives CASSWTGNTEAFF.

This clone appeared a single time. The rearrangement joins TRBV3-1 (or the pseudogene TRBV3-2) to TRBJ1-2; possible D gene TRBD1, 6 bases. V was trimmed by 2 bases and J by 4 bases, leaving 8 bases between them. Germline lookup yields CDR1 LGHDT and CDR2 YNNKEL (reference sequence). The length of the CDR3 is 13 residues. The DNA for the CDR3 is TGTGCCAGCAGCCAACCCAGGGGCTATGGCTACACCTTC. As protein: CASSQPRGYGYTF.

The chain links TRBV19 to TRBJ2-2, with a possible D match to TRBD2 (6 bases). This CDR3 region has 15 residues. V was cut by 8 bases and J by 7 bases, with 20 bases left in between. Germline loops: CDR1 LNHDA, CDR2 SQIVND (reference sequence). The CDR3 spells CASGNAGTPLGELFF. CDR3 bases: TGTGCCAGTGGTAATGCGGGGACGCCTCTCGGGGAGCTGTTTTTT.

This rearrangement joins TRBV5-4 to TRBJ1-4; no definite D call. Trimming took 1 base from V and 3 from J, leaving 7 bases between them. The CDR3 contains 14 residues. CDR1 is SGHNT, CDR2 YYREEE, per germline (reference sequence). The CDR3 nucleotides are TGTGCCAGCAGCTTGTGGGGAGCTAATGAAAAACTGTTTTTT. As protein: CASSLWGANEKLFF. The whole variable domain, filled in from reference TRBV5-4 and TRBJ1-4, reads ETGVTQSPTHLIKTRGQQVTLRCSSQSGHNTVSWYQQALGQGPQFIFQYYREEENGRGNFPPRFSGLQFPNYSSELNVNALELDDSALYLCASSLWGANEKLFFGSGTQLSVL.

This clone came up many times. The chain couples TRBV4-2 to TRBJ1-6; perhaps TRBD1 as D (5 bases). This CDR3 spans 18 amino acids. CDR1 is LGHNA, CDR2 YNFKEQ, per germline. V was cut by 1 base and J by 9 bases, with 22 bases left in between. The CDR3: CASSQVNLGGAGGSPLHF. The CDR3 coding sequence is TGTGCCAGCAGCCAAGTTAACCTGGGGGGAGCCGGGGGTTCACCCCTCCACTTT.

The rearrangement joins TRBV9 to TRBJ2-6; a weak D match, TRBD2 (5 bases). Germline CDR1 SGDLS, CDR2 YYNGEE. The CDR3 spans 15 residues. V lost 4 bases and J 3 bases, leaving 11 bases between the germline ends. DNA of the CDR3: TGTGCCAGCAGCCCCACGGGGTTTGGGGCCAACGTCCTGACTTTC. Its translation: CASSPTGFGANVLTF.

The rearrangement links TRBV6-1 to TRBJ1-5; no clear D gene. The CDR3 contains 13 residues. The V gene lost 2 bases and the J gene lost 7 bases, with 9 bases spanning the gap. Germline V gives CDR1 MNHNS, CDR2 SASEGT. The CDR3 loop reads CASSESVRQPQHF. The CDR3, as DNA: TGTGCCAGCAGTGAATCGGTCAGGCAGCCCCAGCATTTT.

V is TRBV7-3 and J is TRBJ2-6; D uncertain. Germline assignment: CDR1 SGHTA and CDR2 FQGTGA. This CDR3 has 17 residues. The germline V and J ends were trimmed by 4 bases and 0 bases, with 13 bases remaining between them. The CDR3 sequence is CASSYKPPGSGANVLTF. Here the CDR3 DNA reads TGTGCCAGCAGCTATAAGCCTCCGGGCTCTGGGGCCAACGTCCTGACTTTC. Full variable domain (missing parts from reference TRBV7-3 and TRBJ2-6): GAGVSQTPSNKVTEKGKYVELRCDPISGHTALYWYRQSLGQGPEFLIYFQGTGAADDSGLPNDRFFAVRPEGSVSTLKIQRTERGDSAVYLCASSYKPPGSGANVLTFGAGSRLTVL.

This sequence joins TRBV6-5 and TRBJ1-2; a weak D match, TRBD1 (5 bases). Per the germline V gene, CDR1 is MNHEY and CDR2 is SVGAGI. The CDR3 runs 12 residues. Trimming removed 6 bases from V and 10 bases from J, with 15 bases in between. CDR3 nucleotides: TGTGCCAGCAGAAGTGGGGACTTGATCTACACCTTC. Translating gives CASRSGDLIYTF.

This rearrangement joins TRBV30 to TRBJ1-1; 7 bases are a match to TRBD1. The ends lost 0 bases at V and 8 bases at J; junction bases unmatched: 6. This CDR3 region has 13 residues. Looked up from germline, CDR1 is GTSNPN and CDR2 is SVGIG (reference sequence). CDR3 in amino acids: CAWSVRQGEEAFF. In nucleotides, the CDR3 is TGTGCCTGGAGTGTACGCCAGGGGGAAGAAGCTTTCTTT.

In DNA form, the CDR3 reads TGTGCCAGCAGTCGAATATCCGGGGGGACCACCGGGGAGCTGTTTTTT. It specifies CASSRISGGTTGELFF. The chain couples TRBV2 to TRBJ2-2; 7 bases fit TRBD2. The junction had 10 bases not matched to a gene; V was cut back by 5 bases and J by 4 bases. From germline, CDR1 is SNHLY and CDR2 FYNNEI. The CDR3 is made up of 16 amino acids. The full variable domain, with the rest looked up from reference TRBV2 and TRBJ2-2, is EPEVTQTPSHQVTQMGQEVILRCVPISNHLYFYWYRQILGQKVEFLVSFYNNEISEKSEIFDDQFSVERPDGSNFTLKIRSTKLEDSAMYFCASSRISGGTTGELFFGEGSRLTVL.